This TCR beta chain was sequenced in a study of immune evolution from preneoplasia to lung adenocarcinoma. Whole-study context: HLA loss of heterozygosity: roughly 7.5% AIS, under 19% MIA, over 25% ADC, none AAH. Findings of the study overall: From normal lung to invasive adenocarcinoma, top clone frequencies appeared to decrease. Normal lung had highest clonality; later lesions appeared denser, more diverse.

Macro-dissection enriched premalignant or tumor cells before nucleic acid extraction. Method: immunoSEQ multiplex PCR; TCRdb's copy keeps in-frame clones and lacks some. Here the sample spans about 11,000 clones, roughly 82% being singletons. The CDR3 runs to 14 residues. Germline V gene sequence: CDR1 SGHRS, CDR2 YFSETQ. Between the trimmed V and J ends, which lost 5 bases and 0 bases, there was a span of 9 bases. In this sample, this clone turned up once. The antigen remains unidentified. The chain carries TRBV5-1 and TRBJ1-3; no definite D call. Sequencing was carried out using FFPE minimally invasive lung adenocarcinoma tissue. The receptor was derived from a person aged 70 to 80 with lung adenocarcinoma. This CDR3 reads CASRREISGNTIYF. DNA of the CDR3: TGCGCCAGCAGACGGGAGATCTCTGGAAACACCATATATTTT.